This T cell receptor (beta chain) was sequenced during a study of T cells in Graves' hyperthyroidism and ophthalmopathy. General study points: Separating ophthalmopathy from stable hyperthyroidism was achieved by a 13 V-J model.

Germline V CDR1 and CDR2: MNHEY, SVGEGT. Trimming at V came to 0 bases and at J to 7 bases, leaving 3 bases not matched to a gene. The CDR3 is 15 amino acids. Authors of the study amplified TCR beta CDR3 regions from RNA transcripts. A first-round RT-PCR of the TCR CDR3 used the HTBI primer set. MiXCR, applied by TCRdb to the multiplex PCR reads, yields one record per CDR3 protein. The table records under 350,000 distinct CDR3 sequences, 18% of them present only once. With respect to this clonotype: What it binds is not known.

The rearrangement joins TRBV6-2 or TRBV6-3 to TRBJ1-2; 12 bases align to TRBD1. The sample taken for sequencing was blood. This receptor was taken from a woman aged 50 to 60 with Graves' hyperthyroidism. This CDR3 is CASSYSGQGAAGYTF. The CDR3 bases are TGTGCCAGCAGTTACTCGGGACAGGGGGCCGCTGGCTACACCTTC.